The present T cell receptor beta chain was sequenced within a study of T cell repertoires in cytomegalovirus infection. Turning to this clonotype: Its antigen is currently unknown. A much larger clone sits a single nucleotide away, making a read error possible.

CDR3 length: 14 amino acids. V shed 6 bases, J shed 6 bases, and the junction held 7 bases outside the gene matches. Germline assignment: CDR1 SGHTA and CDR2 FQGNSA. TCRdb re-derived calls from the reads in MiXCR, one entry per CDR3 protein. This table holds roughly 230,000 distinct CDR3 sequences, around 15% found once. General study points: The cumulative frequency of public TCR beta families identified carriers of CMV plus the relevant HLA. There were HLA-C-restricted CMV-specific TCR beta clonotypes dominating the ex vivo response.

The specimen sequenced was CD8+ T cells from PBMCs. The clonotype originates from a human donor in good health (CMV status not recorded). Some clones in this sample may be carry-over from other donors' samples. The chain carries TRBV7-2 and TRBJ2-2, with 7 bases matching TRBD1. CDR3 sequence reads: CASSTGVLPGELFF. CDR3 DNA: TGTGCCAGCAGTACAGGGGTTCTGCCCGGGGAGCTGTTTTTT.